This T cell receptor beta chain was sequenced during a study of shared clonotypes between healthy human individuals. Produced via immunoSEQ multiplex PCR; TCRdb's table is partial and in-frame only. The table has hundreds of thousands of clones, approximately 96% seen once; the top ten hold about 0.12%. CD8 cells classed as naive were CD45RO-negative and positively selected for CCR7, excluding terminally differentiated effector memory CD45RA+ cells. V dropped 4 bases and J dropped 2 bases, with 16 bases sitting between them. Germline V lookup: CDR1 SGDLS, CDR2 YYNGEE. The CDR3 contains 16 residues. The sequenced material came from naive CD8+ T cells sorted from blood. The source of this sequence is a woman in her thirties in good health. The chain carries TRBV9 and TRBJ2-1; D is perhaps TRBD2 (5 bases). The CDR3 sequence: CASSTDLAPTYNEQFF. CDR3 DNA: TGTGCCAGCAGCACCGACTTAGCGCCCACCTACAATGAGCAGTTCTTC.